A selection of T cell receptor beta chains follows, all from one sample in a study of immune characteristics of hereditary and idiopathic chronic pancreatitis. Some clones are missing from TCRdb's copy, which holds only in-frame ones; the method was immunoSEQ multiplex PCR. The profile shows some 15,000 clones, over 70% of them singletons. Sequencing used pancreas tissue with hereditary chronic pancreatitis. The receptors shown here come from a human donor with chronic pancreatitis. Both conserved end residues are part of each CDR3. The order of the fields is D gene, clone size, V gene, J gene, CDR3 DNA, CDR3 protein. D genes are given only for firm matches. Size values are once, few and many counts, or a class for expanded clones, and some rows have none.

-	medium-sized	TRBV6-4	TRBJ1-1	TGTGCCAGCAGTGACTCGGACAACACTGAAGCTTTCTTT	CASSDSDNTEAFF
TRBD2	-	TRBV6-5	TRBJ2-7	TGTGCCAGCAGTTATACTAGCGAGGGGTCCTACGAGCAGTACTTC	CASSYTSEGSYEQYF
TRBD2	medium-sized	TRBV9	TRBJ2-7	TGTGCCAGCAGCCCTACTGGGGGGGGCTCCTACGAGCAGTACTTC	CASSPTGGGSYEQYF
TRBD1	-	TRBV7-8	TRBJ1-5	TGTGCCAGCACCGCCACTTGGACAGGGAAGGTTCAGCCCCAGCATTTT	CASTATWTGKVQPQHF
TRBD1	-	TRBV25-1	TRBJ1-2	TGTGCCAGCAGTGCCTTGGGTTCAGGACAGGGGGCAGGTGGCTACACCTTC	CASSALGSGQGAGGYTF
-	-	TRBV30	TRBJ1-2	TGTGCCTGGACCTACGGGGGGTGGAACTATGGCTACACCTTC	CAWTYGGWNYGYTF
-	few	TRBV12-3/TRBV12-4	TRBJ2-7	TGTGCCAGCAGTTTTCAGGGCTACGAGCAGTACTTC	CASSFQGYEQYF
-	-	TRBV2	TRBJ2-5	TGTGCCAGCAGCAGCTACCAAAAAGAGACCCAGTACTTC	CASSSYQKETQYF
TRBD1	-	TRBV7-2	TRBJ2-5	TGTGCCAGCAGCTCATTGACAGGGTGGAGAGAGACCCAGTACTTC	CASSSLTGWRETQYF
-	-	TRBV5-1	TRBJ2-4	TGCGCCAGCAGCTTGGCCCCCTCCAGCGCCAAAAACATTCAGTACTTC	CASSLAPSSAKNIQYF
-	-	TRBV1	TRBJ2-1	TGCACCAGCAGCCAAGACAGGGGAGGGCCCACATACAATGAGCAGTTCTTC	CTSSQDRGGPTYNEQFF
TRBD2	few	TRBV2	TRBJ2-5	TGTGCCAGCAGAGAGACTAGCAGAAGGGAGACCCAGTACTTC	CASRETSRRETQYF
-	-	TRBV27	TRBJ2-3	TGTGCCAGCAGCGGAGCCGGGACTAGCACAGATACGCAGTATTTT	CASSGAGTSTDTQYF
TRBD2	-	TRBV18	TRBJ2-1	TGTGCCAGCTCACTGGCTCCTGGGGAGGGCGCTGAGCAGTTCTTC	CASSLAPGEGAEQFF
-	-	TRBV14	TRBJ2-2	TGTGCCAGCAGCCTACCGGGACAACTCACCGGGGAGCTGTTTTTT	CASSLPGQLTGELFF
TRBD2	-	TRBV11-3	TRBJ2-1	TGTGCCAGCAGCCCCCGTTCCGGGAGGGCCCACGAGCAGTTCTTC	CASSPRSGRAHEQFF